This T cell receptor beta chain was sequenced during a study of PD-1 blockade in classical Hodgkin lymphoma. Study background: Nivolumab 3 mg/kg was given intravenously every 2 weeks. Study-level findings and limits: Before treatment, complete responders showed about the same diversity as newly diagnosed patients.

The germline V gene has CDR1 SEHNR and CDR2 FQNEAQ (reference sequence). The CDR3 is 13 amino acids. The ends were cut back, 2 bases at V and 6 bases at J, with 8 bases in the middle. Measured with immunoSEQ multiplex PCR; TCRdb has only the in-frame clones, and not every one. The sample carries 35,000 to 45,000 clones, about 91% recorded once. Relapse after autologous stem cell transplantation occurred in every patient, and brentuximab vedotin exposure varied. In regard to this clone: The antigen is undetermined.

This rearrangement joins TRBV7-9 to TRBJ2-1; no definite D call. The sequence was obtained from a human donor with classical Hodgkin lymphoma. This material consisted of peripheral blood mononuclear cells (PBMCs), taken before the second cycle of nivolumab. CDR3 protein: CASSLSASNEQFF. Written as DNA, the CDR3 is TGTGCCAGCAGCTTATCAGCGAGCAATGAGCAGTTCTTC.